This record looks at one TCR beta chain sequence and its context. As yet, its antigen is unknown. The record originates from a study of cytomegalovirus exposure and HLA in healthy donors. The CDR3 extends over 11 amino acids. V lost 5 bases and J 6 bases, leaving 7 bases between the germline ends. Germline V lookup: CDR1 GTSNPN, CDR2 SVGIG (reference sequence). Whole-study findings and limits: In vitro testing confirmed a few CMV-associated chains as specific for CMV antigens. Rarity held for most TCR sequences, but there were some public TCRs that occurred in many donors.

Using immunoSEQ multiplex PCR, the repertoire was profiled, and TCRdb retains in-frame clones only, with some absent. Of about 240,000 clones listed, 87% are singletons. The sequenced sample was PBMCs. This receptor was identified in a man aged 18-30 years in good health and CMV-seronegative. The V and J genes are TRBV30 and TRBJ1-4; D is uncertain. The CDR3: CAWRRDEKLFF. CDR3 sequence (DNA): TGTGCCTGGCGTCGAGATGAAAAACTGTTTTTT.